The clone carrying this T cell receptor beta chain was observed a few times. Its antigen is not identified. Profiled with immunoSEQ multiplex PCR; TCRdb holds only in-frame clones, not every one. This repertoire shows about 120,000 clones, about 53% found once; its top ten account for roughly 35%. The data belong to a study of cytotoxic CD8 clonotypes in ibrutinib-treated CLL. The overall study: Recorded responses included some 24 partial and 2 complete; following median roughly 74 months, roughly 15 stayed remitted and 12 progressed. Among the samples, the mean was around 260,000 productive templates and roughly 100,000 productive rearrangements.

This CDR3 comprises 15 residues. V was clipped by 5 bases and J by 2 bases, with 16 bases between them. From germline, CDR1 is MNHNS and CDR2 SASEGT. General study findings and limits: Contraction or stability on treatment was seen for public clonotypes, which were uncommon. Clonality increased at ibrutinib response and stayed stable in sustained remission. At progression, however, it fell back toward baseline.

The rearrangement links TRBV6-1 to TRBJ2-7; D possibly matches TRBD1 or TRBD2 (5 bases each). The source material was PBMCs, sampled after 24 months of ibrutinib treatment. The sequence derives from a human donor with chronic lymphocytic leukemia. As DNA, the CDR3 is TGTGCCAGCAGTCGGGGCTCCCTTGGGGCCTACGAGCAGTACTTC. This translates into CASSRGSLGAYEQYF.